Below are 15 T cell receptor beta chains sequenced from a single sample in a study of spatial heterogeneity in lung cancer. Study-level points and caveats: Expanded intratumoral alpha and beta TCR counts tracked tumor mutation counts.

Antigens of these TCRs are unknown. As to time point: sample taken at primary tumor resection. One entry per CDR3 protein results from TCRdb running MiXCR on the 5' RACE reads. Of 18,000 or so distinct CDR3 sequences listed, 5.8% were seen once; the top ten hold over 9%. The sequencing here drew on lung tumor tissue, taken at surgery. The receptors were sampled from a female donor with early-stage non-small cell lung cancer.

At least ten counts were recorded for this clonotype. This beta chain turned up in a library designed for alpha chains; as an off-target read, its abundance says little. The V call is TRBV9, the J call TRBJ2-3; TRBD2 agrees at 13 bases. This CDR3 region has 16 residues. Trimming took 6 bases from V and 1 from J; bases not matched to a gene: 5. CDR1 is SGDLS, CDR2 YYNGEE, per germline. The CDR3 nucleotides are TGTGCCAGCAAGAGGACTAGCGGGAGCGGCACAGATACGCAGTATTTT. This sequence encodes CASKRTSGSGTDTQYF.

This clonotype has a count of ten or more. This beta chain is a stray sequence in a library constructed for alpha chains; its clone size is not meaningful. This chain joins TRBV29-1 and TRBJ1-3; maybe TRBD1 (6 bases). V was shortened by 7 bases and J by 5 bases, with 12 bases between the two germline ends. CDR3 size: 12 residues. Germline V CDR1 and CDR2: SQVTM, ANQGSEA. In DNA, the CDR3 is TGCAGCGGCGGGGACACCAGAAACACCATATATTTT. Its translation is CSGGDTRNTIYF.

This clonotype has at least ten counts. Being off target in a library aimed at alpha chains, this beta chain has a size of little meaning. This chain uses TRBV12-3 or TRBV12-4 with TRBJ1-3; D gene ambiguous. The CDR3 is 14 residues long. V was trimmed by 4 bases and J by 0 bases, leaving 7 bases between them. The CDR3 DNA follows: TGTGCCAGCAGTTCGTGGGCCTCTGGAAACACCATATATTTT. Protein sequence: CASSSWASGNTIYF.

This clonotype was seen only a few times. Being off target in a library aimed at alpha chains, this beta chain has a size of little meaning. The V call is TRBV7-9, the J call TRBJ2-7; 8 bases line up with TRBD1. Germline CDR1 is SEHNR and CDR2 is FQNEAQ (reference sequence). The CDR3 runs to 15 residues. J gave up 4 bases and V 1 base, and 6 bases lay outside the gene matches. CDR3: CASSLVRDRLYEQYF. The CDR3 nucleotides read TGTGCCAGCAGCTTAGTCCGGGACAGGCTGTACGAGCAGTACTTC.

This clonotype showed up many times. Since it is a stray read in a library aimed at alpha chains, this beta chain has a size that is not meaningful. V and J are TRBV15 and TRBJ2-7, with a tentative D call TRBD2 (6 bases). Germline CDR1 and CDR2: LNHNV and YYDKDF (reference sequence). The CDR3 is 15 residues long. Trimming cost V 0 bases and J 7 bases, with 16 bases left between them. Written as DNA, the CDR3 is TGTGCCACCAGCAGAGACCCCAGGAGGGTGGGAGAGCAGTACTTC. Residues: CATSRDPRRVGEQYF.

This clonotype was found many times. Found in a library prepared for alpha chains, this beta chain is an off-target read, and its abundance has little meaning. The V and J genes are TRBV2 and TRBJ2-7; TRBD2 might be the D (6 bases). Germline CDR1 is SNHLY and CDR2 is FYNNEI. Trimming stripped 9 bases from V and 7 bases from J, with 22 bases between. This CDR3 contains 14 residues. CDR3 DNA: TGTGCCAGTGCCCGGTCGGGGGATCTTGGGGAGCAGTACTTC. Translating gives CASARSGDLGEQYF.

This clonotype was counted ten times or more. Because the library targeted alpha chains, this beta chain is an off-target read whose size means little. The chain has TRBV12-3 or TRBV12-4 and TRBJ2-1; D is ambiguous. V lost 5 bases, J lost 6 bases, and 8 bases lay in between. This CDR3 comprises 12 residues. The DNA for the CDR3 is TGTGCCAGCAGTACGGGCGTCAATGAGCAGTTCTTC. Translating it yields CASSTGVNEQFF.

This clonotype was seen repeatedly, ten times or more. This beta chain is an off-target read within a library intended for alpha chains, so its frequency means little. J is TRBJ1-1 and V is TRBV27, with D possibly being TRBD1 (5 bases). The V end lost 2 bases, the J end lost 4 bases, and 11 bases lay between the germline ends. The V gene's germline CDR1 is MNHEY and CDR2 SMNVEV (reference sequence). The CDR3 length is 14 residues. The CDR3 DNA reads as TGTGCCAGCAGTTTAATGGGAGGGGTCACTGAAGCTTTCTTT. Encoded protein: CASSLMGGVTEAFF.

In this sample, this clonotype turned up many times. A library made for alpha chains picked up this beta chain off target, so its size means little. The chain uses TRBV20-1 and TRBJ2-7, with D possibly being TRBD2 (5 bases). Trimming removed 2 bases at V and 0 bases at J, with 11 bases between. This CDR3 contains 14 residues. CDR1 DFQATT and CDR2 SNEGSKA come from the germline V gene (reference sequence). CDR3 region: CSARRTLSSYEQYF. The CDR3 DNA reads TGCAGTGCTAGACGGACTTTGAGCTCCTACGAGCAGTACTTC.

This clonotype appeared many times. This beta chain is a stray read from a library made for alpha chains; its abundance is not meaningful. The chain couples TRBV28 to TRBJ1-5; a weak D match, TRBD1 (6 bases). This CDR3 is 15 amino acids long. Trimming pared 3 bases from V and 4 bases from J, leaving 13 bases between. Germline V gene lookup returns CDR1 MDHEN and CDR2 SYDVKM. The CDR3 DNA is TGTGCCAGCAGTTTGTCCGACAGGCTAAATCAGCCCCAGCATTTT. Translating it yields CASSLSDRLNQPQHF.

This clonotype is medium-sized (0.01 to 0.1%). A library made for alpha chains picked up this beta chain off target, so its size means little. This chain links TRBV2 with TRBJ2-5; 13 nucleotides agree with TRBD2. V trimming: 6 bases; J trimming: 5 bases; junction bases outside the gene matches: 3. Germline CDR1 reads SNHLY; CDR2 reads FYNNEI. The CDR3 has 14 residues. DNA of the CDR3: TGTGCCAGCAGAGCGGGACTAGCGGGGGAGACCCAGTACTTC. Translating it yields CASRAGLAGETQYF.

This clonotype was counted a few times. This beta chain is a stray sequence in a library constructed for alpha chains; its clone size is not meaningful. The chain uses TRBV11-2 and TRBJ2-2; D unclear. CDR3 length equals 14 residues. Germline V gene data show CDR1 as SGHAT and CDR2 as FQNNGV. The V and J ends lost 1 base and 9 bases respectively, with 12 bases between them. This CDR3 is CASSLGATRRELFF. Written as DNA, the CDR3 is TGTGCCAGCAGCTTAGGGGCCACCCGACGGGAGCTGTTTTTT.

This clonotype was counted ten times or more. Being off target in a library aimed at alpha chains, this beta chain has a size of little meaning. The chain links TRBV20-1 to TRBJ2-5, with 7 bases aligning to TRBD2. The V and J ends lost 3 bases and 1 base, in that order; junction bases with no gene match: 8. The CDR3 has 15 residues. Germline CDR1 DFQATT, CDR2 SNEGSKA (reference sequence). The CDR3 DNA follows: TGCAGTGCTAGTAGTTCGGGAGGAAGCCAAGAGACCCAGTACTTC. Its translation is CSASSSGGSQETQYF.

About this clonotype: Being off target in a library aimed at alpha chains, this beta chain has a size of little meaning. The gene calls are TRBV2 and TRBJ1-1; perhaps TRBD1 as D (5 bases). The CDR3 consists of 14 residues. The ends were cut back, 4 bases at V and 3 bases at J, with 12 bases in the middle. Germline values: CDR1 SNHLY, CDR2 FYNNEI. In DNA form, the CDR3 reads TGTGCCAGCAGTGTGGAGGGGAGAGACACTGAAGCTTTCTTT. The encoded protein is CASSVEGRDTEAFF.

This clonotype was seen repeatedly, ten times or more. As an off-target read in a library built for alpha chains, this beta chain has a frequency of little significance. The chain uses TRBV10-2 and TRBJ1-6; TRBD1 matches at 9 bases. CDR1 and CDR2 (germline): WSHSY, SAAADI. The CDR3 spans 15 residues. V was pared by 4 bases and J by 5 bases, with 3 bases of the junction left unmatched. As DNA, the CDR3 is TGCGCCAGCAGTGTATGGACAGGGGATAATTCACCCCTCCACTTT. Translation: CASSVWTGDNSPLHF.